This TCR beta chain was documented in a study of T-cell reconstitution after alpha-beta-depleted transplantation in children. Unique molecular identifiers were used to barcode this TCRbeta library. In TCRdb, the PCR reads were re-called with MiXCR into one record per CDR3 protein. Among 490,000 or so distinct CDR3 sequences listed, approximately 12% were seen once. CDR3 length equals 14 residues. The V and J ends lost 3 bases and 1 base respectively, with 9 bases between them. Germline values: CDR1 MDHEN, CDR2 SYDVKM. The specimen was PBMCs from the stem cell graft donor, collected from the stem cell graft. This receptor was obtained from a human donor who donated a stem cell graft to a child with combined immunodeficiency. The chain joins TRBV28 to TRBJ1-1, with D perhaps matching TRBD1 (5 bases). Here the CDR3 DNA reads TGTGCCAGCAGTTTCGGGGGAAGGAACACTGAAGCTTTCTTT. This codes for CASSFGGRNTEAFF.